The rows below give T cell receptor beta chains drawn from one sample of a study of cytomegalovirus exposure and HLA in healthy donors. The data were produced by immunoSEQ multiplex PCR, yet TCRdb's version contains in-frame clones alone and is incomplete. The sample consists of roughly 150,000 clones, approximately 84% of them appearing once. The sequencing input was PBMCs. The origin of the receptors is a man aged 25 to 40 in good health and CMV-seropositive. CDR3s include the opening cysteine and the closing phenylalanine or tryptophan. A D gene is named only where the DNA matches it firmly. Rows may omit the clone size; those that give it use once, few, many or a size class.

TRBJ2-5 | TRBV9 | NA | NA | CASSVDGTSQETQYF | TGTGCCAGCAGCGTAGATGGAACTAGCCAGGAGACCCAGTACTTC
TRBJ2-7 | TRBV7-9 | NA | TRBD1 | CASSLPRGTGGSEQYF | TGTGCCAGCAGCCTTCCCCGGGGGACAGGGGGAAGCGAGCAGTACTTC
TRBJ2-5 | TRBV6-5 | NA | NA | CASSKPYQETQYF | TGTGCCAGCAGCAAGCCCTACCAAGAGACCCAGTACTTC
TRBJ2-7 | TRBV27 | NA | TRBD2 | CASSETSGVPQGEQYF | TGTGCCAGCAGCGAGACTAGCGGGGTCCCTCAGGGGGAGCAGTACTTC
TRBJ2-5 | TRBV5-1 | NA | TRBD1 | CASSSGDRAILYQETQYF | TGCGCCAGCAGCTCGGGGGACAGGGCGATTTTGTACCAAGAGACCCAGTACTTC
TRBJ2-1 | TRBV5-6 | NA | NA | CASDLGLRPNNEQFF | TGTGCCAGCGACCTGGGACTCCGCCCTAACAATGAGCAGTTCTTC
TRBJ1-2 | TRBV20-1 | NA | NA | CSARTDGYTF | TGCAGTGCAAGAACGGATGGCTACACCTTC
TRBJ2-7 | TRBV5-1 | few | NA | CASSSQTDRGEQYF | TGCGCCAGCAGCTCGCAAACCGACAGAGGCGAGCAGTACTTC
TRBJ2-7 | TRBV5-6 | NA | NA | CASSLGRGASYEQYF | TGTGCCAGCAGCTTGGGCCGGGGGGCGTCCTACGAGCAGTACTTC
TRBJ2-2 | TRBV10-3 | many | TRBD2 | CATTTSGNTGELFF | TGTGCCACCACGACTAGCGGGAACACCGGGGAGCTGTTTTTT
TRBJ1-5 | TRBV11-2 | NA | NA | CASSATAGQPQHF | TGTGCCAGCAGCGCCACGGCGGGTCAGCCCCAGCATTTT
TRBJ1-2 | TRBV29-1 | few | TRBD1 | CSVVDRDGYTF | TGCAGCGTTGTTGACAGGGATGGCTACACCTTC
TRBJ1-2 | TRBV5-1 | NA | NA | CASSLDWGRGDGYTF | TGCGCCAGCAGCTTGGATTGGGGCAGGGGAGATGGCTACACCTTC
TRBJ1-2 | TRBV7-2 | NA | TRBD1 | CASSLGGTGLGYTF | TGTGCCAGCAGCTTAGGAGGGACAGGGTTGGGCTACACCTTC
TRBJ2-5 | TRBV27 | once | NA | CASSFSGAQETQYF | TGTGCCAGCAGTTTTAGTGGGGCGCAAGAGACCCAGTACTTC
TRBJ1-3 | TRBV19 | NA | NA | CASSIGGQGLGNTIYF | TGTGCCAGTAGTATTGGGGGCCAGGGCCTTGGAAACACCATATATTTT
TRBJ1-2 | TRBV20-1 | NA | NA | CSARGPDRFSF | TGCAGTGCTAGAGGCCCTGACAGGTTTTCCTTC
TRBJ2-2 | TRBV7-8 | NA | NA | CASSLEGRVPGELFF | TGTGCCAGCAGCTTAGAGGGCAGGGTCCCCGGGGAGCTGTTTTTT
TRBJ2-7 | TRBV5-5 | NA | NA | CASSLAAVSYEQYF | TGTGCCAGCAGCTTGGCAGCGGTCTCTTACGAGCAGTACTTC
TRBJ2-3 | TRBV7-9 | NA | NA | CASSRFGGGTDTQYF | TGTGCCAGCAGCCGGTTCGGAGGGGGCACAGATACGCAGTATTTT
TRBJ2-2 | TRBV10-1 | NA | TRBD1 | CASSESTQGAGELFF | TGCGCCAGCAGTGAGTCTACCCAGGGGGCCGGGGAGCTGTTTTTT
TRBJ2-7 | TRBV6-6 | NA | TRBD1 | CASSPPGQGLYEQYF | TGTGCCAGCAGCCCACCGGGACAGGGCCTCTACGAGCAGTACTTC
TRBJ1-3 | TRBV5-1 | NA | NA | CASSLGTLGNTIYF | TGCGCCAGCAGCTTGGGGACACTAGGAAACACCATATATTTT
TRBJ2-4 | TRBV4-3 | many | NA | CASSQDQRINIQYF | TGCGCCAGCAGCCAAGATCAGAGGATAAACATTCAGTACTTC
TRBJ2-1 | TRBV7-2 | NA | NA | CASSRLGAGEQFF | TGTGCCAGCAGCCGATTAGGGGCCGGAGAGCAGTTCTTC
TRBJ2-6 | TRBV4-2 | NA | TRBD1 | CASSQVTGTGVAGANVLTF | TGTGCCAGCAGCCAAGTCACCGGGACAGGGGTGGCTGGGGCCAACGTCCTGACTTTC
TRBJ2-7 | TRBV7-2 | NA | NA | CASSFRQGLKNYEQYF | TGTGCCAGCAGCTTTCGACAGGGACTCAAAAACTACGAGCAGTACTTC
TRBJ2-7 | TRBV6-5 | NA | TRBD1 | CASSLNGQGASEQYF | TGTGCCAGCAGCCTCAATGGACAGGGGGCTTCCGAGCAGTACTTC
TRBJ2-1 | TRBV6-5 | NA | NA | CASSYTQGTGEQFF | TGTGCCAGCAGTTACACACAGGGAACAGGTGAGCAGTTCTTC
TRBJ2-2 | TRBV7-7 | NA | NA | CASSPTLRSGGELFF | TGTGCCAGCAGCCCTACGTTGAGGTCGGGCGGGGAGCTGTTTTTT
TRBJ1-2 | TRBV19 | once | NA | CASKSPGQGSYGYTF | TGTGCCAGTAAAAGCCCGGGGCAGGGGTCCTATGGCTACACCTTC
TRBJ2-1 | TRBV7-3 | NA | NA | CASSFRDSGGNEQFF | TGTGCCAGCAGCTTCCGAGACAGTGGTGGAAATGAGCAGTTCTTC
TRBJ2-1 | TRBV6-5 | NA | TRBD2 | CASSYGASGDNEQFF | TGTGCCAGCAGTTACGGGGCTAGCGGGGACAATGAGCAGTTCTTC
TRBJ2-2 | TRBV2 | NA | NA | CASSVPHLRAGELFF | TGTGCCAGCAGCGTTCCCCACCTACGGGCCGGGGAGCTGTTTTTT
TRBJ2-2 | TRBV9 | few | NA | CASSVGTVAGELFF | TGTGCCAGCAGCGTAGGGACAGTTGCCGGGGAGCTGTTTTTT
TRBJ2-3 | TRBV29-1 | NA | NA | CSVEVGLSRTDTQYF | TGCAGCGTTGAAGTAGGACTATCCCGCACAGATACGCAGTATTTT
TRBJ1-6 | TRBV6-1 | NA | NA | CASNTGLGNSPLHF | TGTGCCAGCAATACAGGGCTCGGGAATTCACCCCTCCACTTT
TRBJ1-2 | TRBV9 | NA | TRBD1 | CASSVANRGPGSDGYTF | TGTGCCAGCAGCGTAGCTAACAGGGGCCCTGGGAGCGATGGCTACACCTTC
TRBJ1-6 | TRBV6-5 | NA | NA | CASSYSGSSYNSPLHF | TGTGCCAGCAGTTACTCCGGGAGCTCCTATAATTCACCCCTCCACTTT
TRBJ2-3 | TRBV10-1 | few | TRBD1 | CASSDTGQGKDTQYF | TGCGCCAGCAGTGATACGGGACAGGGGAAAGATACGCAGTATTTT
TRBJ1-2 | TRBV7-8 | NA | NA | CASSLGQRRWGYTF | TGTGCCAGCAGCTTAGGTCAGCGTCGGTGGGGCTACACCTTC
TRBJ1-2 | TRBV5-1 | NA | TRBD1 | CASKTGGGYGYTF | TGCGCCAGCAAGACAGGGGGAGGCTATGGCTACACCTTC
TRBJ1-5 | TRBV18 | NA | TRBD1 | CASSLYGTDSNQPQHF | TGTGCCAGCTCACTTTACGGGACAGATAGCAATCAGCCCCAGCATTTT